The 20 T cell receptor beta chains reported below all come from one sample, sequenced in a study of cytomegalovirus exposure and HLA in healthy donors. The PCR was carried out with 60 Vbeta primers and 13 Jbeta primers. Sequenced by immunoSEQ multiplex PCR; TCRdb stores in-frame clones only, minus some. In the table there are roughly 200,000 clones, around 88% of which are singletons. Source material: PBMCs. The receptors were sampled from a woman aged 18 to 35 in good health and CMV-seronegative.

V usage is TRBV7-3 and J usage is TRBJ1-1; D is uncertain. Germline-derived CDR1 and CDR2 are SGHTA and FQGTGA. The CDR3 runs to 13 residues. With 2 bases removed from V and 8 bases from J, the gap between germline ends came to 12 bases. The CDR3 coding sequence is TGTGCCAGCAGCTTACGTATGGGAGAAGAAGCTTTCTTT. Protein: CASSLRMGEEAFF. Combining the CDR3 with reference TRBV7-3 and TRBJ1-1 gives the whole variable domain GAGVSQTPSNKVTEKGKYVELRCDPISGHTALYWYRQSLGQGPEFLIYFQGTGAADDSGLPNDRFFAVRPEGSVSTLKIQRTERGDSAVYLCASSLRMGEEAFFGQGTRLTVV.

The V call is TRBV15, the J call TRBJ2-7; D might be TRBD2 (6 bases). CDR3 size: 13 residues. Germline CDR1 reads LNHNV; CDR2 reads YYDKDF (reference sequence). Trimming removed 5 bases from V and 0 bases from J, with 8 bases in between. Here the CDR3 reads CATSFGGSYEQYF. For the CDR3, the DNA is TGTGCCACCAGCTTCGGGGGCTCCTACGAGCAGTACTTC.

This chain uses TRBV19 with TRBJ2-6; D not certain. The germline V gene has CDR1 LNHDA and CDR2 SQIVND (reference sequence). The CDR3 length is 15 residues. V dropped 1 base and J dropped 2 bases, with 6 bases sitting between them. CDR3 residues: CASSIVEAGANVLTF. CDR3 DNA sequence: TGTGCCAGTAGTATAGTTGAGGCTGGGGCCAACGTCCTGACTTTC.

The count of this clone is one. The chain combines TRBV5-4 with TRBJ1-6; TRBD1 agrees at 12 bases. V lost 2 bases, J lost 8 bases, and 11 bases stayed unmatched. CDR1 and CDR2 (germline): SGHNT, YYREEE (reference sequence). The CDR3 length is 18 residues. The CDR3 loop reads CASSLGTGGGGGYSPLHF. The CDR3 DNA follows: TGTGCCAGCAGCTTAGGGACAGGGGGCGGCGGAGGGTATTCACCCCTCCACTTT.

This clone was seen a single time. The rearrangement links TRBV7-2 to TRBJ2-5; 8 positions agree with TRBD2. This CDR3 contains 15 residues. Germline V gene data show CDR1 as SGHTA and CDR2 as FQGNSA. V shed 5 bases, J shed 5 bases, and the junction held 10 bases outside the gene matches. The CDR3 DNA sequence: TGTGCCAGCAGCCACAGACTAGCGAGAGAGGAGACCCAGTACTTC. Translation gives CASSHRLAREETQYF.

This sequence joins TRBV4-1 and TRBJ2-5; perhaps TRBD1 as D (6 bases). The J call may be incorrect, as the DNA end agrees better with TRBJ2-7. This CDR3 is built from 14 residues. Per the germline V gene, CDR1 is MGHRA and CDR2 is YSYEKL. The CDR3 is CASSRGGSSYEQYF. CDR3 nucleotides: TGCGCCAGCAGCCGAGGGGGATCCTCCTACGAGCAGTACTTC.

The chain carries TRBV5-1 and TRBJ2-7; possible D gene TRBD2, 6 bases. Germline V CDR1 and CDR2: SGHRS, YFSETQ. Trimming cost V 5 bases and J 3 bases, with 18 bases left between them. The CDR3 length is 15 residues. CDR3 loop: CASSETGGSSYEQYF. CDR3 DNA sequence: TGCGCCAGCAGTGAAACAGGAGGGTCTAGCTACGAGCAGTACTTC.

V and J are TRBV7-2 and TRBJ2-1; D uncertain. V lost 2 bases to trimming and J lost 2 bases, with 10 bases between them. The CDR3 consists of 15 residues. The V gene's germline CDR1 is SGHTA and CDR2 FQGNSA. CDR3 sequence (DNA): TGTGCCAGCAGCTTATGGCCGGGTACCTACAATGAGCAGTTCTTC. Translating it yields CASSLWPGTYNEQFF.

The chain has TRBV27 and TRBJ2-3; TRBD2 aligns across 8 bases. V lost 7 bases, J lost 2 bases, and 11 bases stayed unmatched. Germline V gene lookup returns CDR1 MNHEY and CDR2 SMNVEV (reference sequence). The CDR3 contains 16 residues. This chain's CDR3 is CASTLQGGGTTDTQYF. CDR3 coding DNA: TGTGCCAGCACCTTACAAGGCGGGGGGACCACAGATACGCAGTATTTT.

The chain carries TRBV9 and TRBJ2-3; 10 nucleotides line up with TRBD2. Germline CDR1 is SGDLS and CDR2 is YYNGEE. Trimming cost V 3 bases and J 0 bases; bases outside gene matches: 1. The CDR3 covers 15 residues. The CDR3 loop reads CASSGTSGSTDTQYF. The CDR3 DNA reads TGTGCCAGCAGCGGGACTAGCGGCAGCACAGATACGCAGTATTTT.

The chain is built from TRBV4-3 and TRBJ1-2, with 9 positions matching TRBD1. The CDR3 consists of 17 residues. Germline values: CDR1 LGHNA, CDR2 YSLEER. The V segment lost 0 bases and the J segment 4 bases; nucleotides outside the gene matches: 9. CDR3 sequence: CASSQEWSRTGAYGYTF. In nucleotides, the CDR3 is TGCGCCAGCAGCCAAGAATGGTCGCGGACAGGGGCCTATGGCTACACCTTC.

This rearrangement joins TRBV6-5 to TRBJ1-5; no reliable D call. The germline V and J ends were trimmed by 0 bases and 6 bases, with 12 bases remaining between them. CDR1 MNHEY and CDR2 SVGAGI come from the germline V gene. The CDR3 sequence is 15 residues long. In DNA form, the CDR3 reads TGTGCCAGCAGTTACTCTTCCAGCGGCGGTCAGCCCCAGCATTTT. Its protein is CASSYSSSGGQPQHF.

V gene TRBV2 combines with J gene TRBJ2-2; TRBD1 matches at 7 bases. The V gene's germline CDR1 is SNHLY and CDR2 FYNNEI. With V trimmed by 6 bases and J by 3 bases, 4 bases remained unmatched. The length of the CDR3 is 14 residues. CDR3 sequence: CASRPQGDTGELFF. In nucleotides, the CDR3 is TGTGCCAGCAGGCCTCAGGGGGACACCGGGGAGCTGTTTTTT.

This chain joins TRBV7-2 and TRBJ2-1; 11 bases line up with TRBD2. Germline CDR1 and CDR2: SGHTA and FQGNSA. This CDR3 comprises 15 residues. J was trimmed by 7 bases and V by 4 bases; bases with no gene match: 6. CDR3 DNA sequence: TGTGCCAGCAGCTCCCGACTAGCGGGACGGAATGAGCAGTTCTTC. As protein: CASSSRLAGRNEQFF.

The chain employs TRBV7-2 and TRBJ1-4; D call uncertain. The CDR3 extends over 15 amino acids. V was clipped by 1 base and J by 8 bases, with 14 bases between them. Germline V gene data show CDR1 as SGHTA and CDR2 as FQGNSA. The CDR3 reads CASSLVGAVEEKLFF. The CDR3 DNA follows: TGTGCCAGCAGCTTAGTGGGAGCAGTGGAGGAAAAACTGTTTTTT.

The chain joins TRBV20-1 to TRBJ2-1, with no clear D. Deletions cut 3 bases from V and 4 bases from J, with 4 bases between. There are 11 residues in the CDR3. CDR1 and CDR2 from the germline V gene are DFQATT and SNEGSKA (reference sequence). CDR3 coding DNA: TGCAGTGCTAGCAAATACAATGAGCAGTTCTTC. Its protein is CSASKYNEQFF.

The CDR3 sequence is CASSIRTRTNEQFF. CDR3 nucleotides: TGTGCCAGCAGCATCCGGACTAGAACCAATGAGCAGTTCTTC. This chain uses TRBV11-1 with TRBJ2-1; 7 bases are a match to TRBD2. V lost 5 bases and J lost 6; bases outside the gene matches: 7. The V gene's germline CDR1 is SGHAT and CDR2 FQDESV (reference sequence). The CDR3 covers 14 residues.

V gene TRBV6-1 combines with J gene TRBJ2-5; tentative D call: TRBD2 (5 bases). There are 13 residues in the CDR3. The germline gives CDR1 MNHNS, CDR2 SASEGT. V lost 3 bases and J lost 7, with 12 bases in between. The CDR3 is CASSEGEIGTQYF. The CDR3 bases are TGTGCCAGCAGTGAGGGAGAGATAGGGACCCAGTACTTC.

This chain joins TRBV7-3 and TRBJ2-7, with 8 bases aligning to TRBD1. The CDR3 contains 14 residues. The germline V gene encodes CDR1 SGHTA and CDR2 FQGTGA. The ends lost 0 bases at V and 3 bases at J; junction bases unmatched: 1. The CDR3: CASSLTTGVYEQYF. CDR3 DNA sequence: TGTGCCAGCAGCTTAACGACAGGGGTCTACGAGCAGTACTTC.

The rearrangement uses TRBV29-1 and TRBJ2-1, with TRBD2 identical over 11 bases. The CDR3 totals 15 residues. Germline V gene lookup returns CDR1 SQVTM and CDR2 ANQGSEA. V shed 8 bases, J shed 5 bases, and the junction held 11 bases outside the gene matches. In nucleotides, the CDR3 is TGCAGCACCCCCAAACTAGCGGGAGTCGACAATGAGCAGTTCTTC. Translation gives CSTPKLAGVDNEQFF.